The 4 T cell receptor beta chains given below trace back to one sample, sequenced in a study of T cell responses to AZD1222 COVID-19 vaccine. TCRdb's table, derived via immunoSEQ multiplex PCR, lists solely in-frame clones and lacks some. The sample carries 70,000 to 85,000 clones, roughly four fifths recorded once. The sequencing here drew on peripheral blood, taken on day 0 of AZD1222 vaccination. The receptor set was obtained from an adult in good health.

The CDR3 bases are TGCGCCAGCAGCCAAGAAGGGACAGGTGGCGCCCGGGGAGGGCAGTATTTT. It codes for CASSQEGTGGARGGQYF. The genes are TRBV4-3 and TRBJ2-3, with 8 positions matching TRBD1. CDR3 length equals 17 residues. Germline V gene data show CDR1 as LGHNA and CDR2 as YSLEER. The junction had 16 bases not matched to a gene; V was cut back by 0 bases and J by 11 bases.

The chain links TRBV5-1 to TRBJ1-2; the match to TRBD1 covers 9 bases. The germline CDR1 and CDR2 sequences are SGHRS and YFSETQ. There are 15 residues in the CDR3. Unmatched junction bases numbered 7, after V lost 1 base and J lost 6 bases. CDR3 region: CASSLSPGTGNGYTF. CDR3 sequence (DNA): TGCGCCAGCAGCTTGAGTCCCGGGACAGGGAATGGCTACACCTTC.

This clone occurred once. This chain links TRBV6-5 with TRBJ2-7; no firm D call. Germline assignment: CDR1 MNHEY and CDR2 SVGAGI. Trimming shortened V by 2 bases and J by 2 bases, and 7 bases separated the two germline ends. CDR3 length equals 13 residues. The CDR3: CASSYGVTYEQYF. CDR3 in DNA: TGTGCCAGCAGTTACGGGGTAACCTACGAGCAGTACTTC.

The chain recombines TRBV4-1 with TRBJ2-1, with D tentatively TRBD2 (6 bases). This CDR3 is built from 15 residues. Germline values: CDR1 MGHRA, CDR2 YSYEKL. The V end lost 0 bases, the J end lost 6 bases, and 12 bases lay between the germline ends. The CDR3 nucleotides read TGCGCCAGCAGCCAAGATCGGGGGTTGGTCAATGAGCAGTTCTTC. This encodes CASSQDRGLVNEQFF.